Following are 10 T cell receptor beta chains from one sample sequenced in a study of T cell changes during pregnancy in multiple sclerosis. Clones were read by immunoSEQ multiplex PCR, and TCRdb kept only the in-frame ones, dropping some. The sample lists 90,000 to 120,000 clones, 90% to 95% occurring once. The specimen comprised peripheral blood, sampled before pregnancy. These receptors originate from a female donor with multiple sclerosis, enrolled in a pregnancy study.

The chain employs TRBV11-2 and TRBJ1-1; TRBD1 matches 9 bases. Trimming at V came to 0 bases and at J to 10 bases, leaving 9 bases not matched to a gene. CDR1 SGHAT and CDR2 FQNNGV come from the germline V gene. The CDR3 contains 15 residues. CDR3 sequence: CASSLEPRQGGGAFF. The DNA of the CDR3 is TGTGCCAGCAGCTTAGAACCCCGACAGGGGGGTGGAGCTTTCTTT. The full variable domain, completed using reference TRBV11-2 and TRBJ1-1, is EAGVAQSPRYKIIEKRQSVAFWCNPISGHATLYWYQQILGQGPKLLIQFQNNGVVDDSQLPKDRFSAERLKGVDSTLKIQPAKLEDSAVYLCASSLEPRQGGGAFFGQGTRLTVV.

V gene TRBV5-1 combines with J gene TRBJ2-7; 7 positions agree with TRBD2. The CDR3 contains 14 residues. The germline V gene encodes CDR1 SGHRS and CDR2 YFSETQ. J was trimmed by 2 bases and V by 1 base; bases with no gene match: 3. Here the CDR3 reads CASSLTSDAYEQYF. The CDR3 DNA reads as TGCGCCAGCAGCTTGACTAGCGACGCCTACGAGCAGTACTTC.

The CDR3 region is CASSGQLPNTQYF. The DNA for the CDR3 is TGTGCCAGCAGCGGACAGTTGCCAAATACGCAGTATTTT. The rearrangement uses TRBV9 and TRBJ2-3; possible D gene TRBD1, 5 bases. The germline V and J ends were trimmed by 3 bases and 7 bases, with 12 bases remaining between them. The germline gives CDR1 SGDLS, CDR2 YYNGEE. The CDR3 contains 13 residues.

This sequence joins TRBV13 and TRBJ2-7; perhaps TRBD1 as D (5 bases). V gave up 0 bases and J gave up 3 bases, with 6 bases separating them. The CDR3 is made up of 13 amino acids. Looked up from germline, CDR1 is PRHDT and CDR2 is FYEKMQ (reference sequence). The CDR3 sequence is CASSLGRGYEQYF. The DNA of the CDR3 is TGTGCCAGCAGCTTAGGAAGGGGCTACGAGCAGTACTTC.

This clone has a single count. V usage is TRBV19 and J usage is TRBJ2-2; possibly TRBD1 for D (5 bases). Trimming shortened V by 9 bases and J by 6 bases, and 11 bases separated the two germline ends. This CDR3 is 12 amino acids long. CDR1 and CDR2 (germline): LNHDA, SQIVND (reference sequence). CDR3 region: CASTIGAGELFF. The CDR3 DNA sequence: TGTGCCAGCACGATAGGGGCCGGGGAGCTGTTTTTT.

The chain has TRBV11-1 and TRBJ2-7, with D possibly being TRBD1 (5 bases). The germline V gene has CDR1 SGHAT and CDR2 FQDESV (reference sequence). The CDR3 is 15 residues long. The ends were cut back, 1 base at V and 5 bases at J, with 15 bases in the middle. CDR3 protein: CASSLVGQGSDEQYF. The DNA for the CDR3 is TGTGCCAGCAGCTTAGTTGGCCAGGGAAGCGACGAGCAGTACTTC.

This clone is a singleton in its sample. The chain combines TRBV27 with TRBJ2-7, with 8 bases identical to TRBD2. This CDR3 spans 17 amino acids. From germline, CDR1 is MNHEY and CDR2 SMNVEV (reference sequence). After removal of 4 bases from V and 2 bases from J, the junction contained 13 bases not matched to a gene. This chain's CDR3 is CASSSRGGTEEPYEQYF. CDR3 DNA sequence: TGTGCCAGCAGTTCTCGGGGGGGGACGGAAGAACCCTACGAGCAGTACTTC.

The chain links TRBV29-1 to TRBJ2-2, with TRBD2 identical over 8 bases. Germline-derived CDR1 and CDR2 are SQVTM and ANQGSEA. V shed 5 bases and J 3 bases; nucleotides not matched to a gene: 11. This CDR3 is built from 16 residues. The CDR3 nucleotides are TGCAGCGTTCTTGGTCAGGCGGGAGGTCACACCGGGGAGCTGTTTTTT. Translated, it gives CSVLGQAGGHTGELFF.

The genes are TRBV6-4 and TRBJ1-1, with TRBD1 matching 7 bases. CDR1 MRHNA and CDR2 SNTAGT come from the germline V gene. J lost 1 base, V lost 6 bases, and 14 bases had no gene match. CDR3 length: 17 amino acids. The CDR3 protein is CASRVRGRRIKNTEAFF. The CDR3 coding sequence is TGTGCCAGCAGGGTGAGGGGGCGCAGAATTAAGAACACTGAAGCTTTCTTT.

The chain recombines TRBV4-1 with TRBJ1-5; 8 bases are shared with TRBD1. V gave up 4 bases and J gave up 0 bases; unmatched junction bases: 5. The germline CDR1 and CDR2 sequences are MGHRA and YSYEKL. The CDR3 is 16 amino acids. CDR3 residues: CASSPGQENSNQPQHF. CDR3 nucleotide sequence: TGCGCCAGCAGCCCGGGACAGGAGAATAGCAATCAGCCCCAGCATTTT.